One sample yielded the 28 T cell receptor beta chains listed below, sequenced in a study of cytomegalovirus exposure and HLA in healthy donors. 13 Jbeta primers and 60 Vbeta primers were used for the PCR. Assay used: immunoSEQ multiplex PCR; TCRdb lists only in-frame clones, some missing. This sample carries about 150,000 clones, roughly 85% of them seen once, and the ten largest clones take more than 2%. Sample: PBMCs. These receptors originate from a young woman in good health and CMV-seronegative.

The rearrangement joins TRBV10-3 to TRBJ1-5, with 10 bases lining up with TRBD1. With 5 bases clipped from V and 5 bases from J, the junction kept 3 bases outside the gene matches. Per the germline V gene, CDR1 is ENHRY and CDR2 is SYGVKD. This CDR3 comprises 14 residues. The CDR3 sequence is CAISQDRGDQPQHF. CDR3 in DNA: TGTGCCATCAGTCAGGACAGGGGGGATCAGCCCCAGCATTTT.

The chain has TRBV6-5 and TRBJ1-1, with D tentatively TRBD1 (6 bases). CDR1 is MNHEY and CDR2 is SVGAGI in the germline V gene. This CDR3 spans 11 amino acids. Trimming shortened V by 5 bases and J by 10 bases, and 11 bases separated the two germline ends. CDR3 nucleotides: TGTGCCAGCAGTCCCACAGGGATAGCTTTCTTT. Translated: CASSPTGIAFF.

CDR3: CASSLVQLAETQYF. Here the CDR3 DNA reads TGCGCCAGCAGCTTGGTCCAGCTAGCAGAGACCCAGTACTTC. This chain joins TRBV5-1 and TRBJ2-5, with a weak D call TRBD2 (5 bases). V gave up 0 bases and J gave up 4 bases, with 10 bases separating them. This CDR3 region has 14 residues. Germline values: CDR1 SGHRS, CDR2 YFSETQ.

J is TRBJ2-5 and V is TRBV7-2; a possible D gene is TRBD2 (5 bases). Germline V gives CDR1 SGHTA, CDR2 FQGNSA. V lost 3 bases, J lost 5 bases, and 13 bases lay in between. The CDR3 consists of 14 residues. This chain's CDR3 is CASSFLRAVETQYF. For the CDR3, the DNA is TGTGCCAGCAGCTTTCTGAGGGCAGTCGAGACCCAGTACTTC.

This chain joins TRBV9 and TRBJ2-3; D might be TRBD1 (6 bases). The V gene lost 2 bases and the J gene lost 4 bases, with 11 bases spanning the gap. Germline assignment: CDR1 SGDLS and CDR2 YYNGEE. This CDR3 spans 14 amino acids. The CDR3 sequence is CASSVGSGADTQYF. CDR3 DNA: TGTGCCAGCAGCGTCGGGTCAGGGGCAGATACGCAGTATTTT.

This chain links TRBV6-5 with TRBJ2-7, with TRBD1 matching 8 bases. V shed 6 bases, J shed 2 bases, and the junction held 6 bases outside the gene matches. The CDR3 runs to 14 residues. The V gene's germline CDR1 is MNHEY and CDR2 SVGAGI. CDR3 in DNA: TGTGCCAGCAGCCATCGGACAGGGACCTACGAGCAGTACTTC. Protein sequence: CASSHRTGTYEQYF.

The chain carries TRBV4-2 and TRBJ2-7, with D possibly matching TRBD2 (7 bases). Per germline, CDR1 LGHNA and CDR2 YNFKEQ. Trimming took 0 bases from V and 1 from J, leaving 13 bases between them. The CDR3 consists of 16 residues. CDR3 in amino acids: CASSQDAGARSYEQYF. CDR3 bases: TGTGCCAGCAGCCAAGACGCGGGGGCCAGGTCCTACGAGCAGTACTTC.

In its sample, this clone was seen a few times. This chain links TRBV25-1 with TRBJ2-7; 10 bases align to TRBD1. The ends lost 6 bases at V and 0 bases at J; junction bases unmatched: 2. From germline, CDR1 is MGHDK and CDR2 SYGVNS. The CDR3 is 14 amino acids. The CDR3 DNA sequence: TGTGCCAGCAGGGGGGACAGGGGCTCCTACGAGCAGTACTTC. Translated, it gives CASRGDRGSYEQYF.

This chain uses TRBV29-1 with TRBJ1-3; D may be TRBD1 (5 bases). This CDR3 has 13 residues. Per the germline V gene, CDR1 is SQVTM and CDR2 is ANQGSEA. The ends were cut back, 7 bases at V and 0 bases at J, with 10 bases in the middle. The CDR3 protein is CSATGSSGNTIYF. Written as DNA, the CDR3 is TGCAGCGCAACAGGTTCCTCTGGAAACACCATATATTTT.

The V gene is TRBV7-9, the J gene TRBJ1-2; TRBD1 is a possible D gene (5 bases). The V gene lost 0 bases and the J gene lost 4 bases, with 15 bases spanning the gap. The CDR3 covers 16 residues. Per germline, CDR1 SEHNR and CDR2 FQNEAQ (reference sequence). The CDR3, as DNA: TGTGCCAGCAGCTTAGCTCCCTGGGGGGACCTCTATGGCTACACCTTC. Translating it yields CASSLAPWGDLYGYTF.

The chain joins TRBV27 to TRBJ2-7, with a tentative D call TRBD1 (8 bases). The germline gives CDR1 MNHEY, CDR2 SMNVEV (reference sequence). Between the trimmed V and J ends, which lost 5 bases and 6 bases, there was a span of 20 bases. This CDR3 comprises 15 residues. The chain's CDR3 is CASSRGTGLDIEQYF. In DNA form, the CDR3 reads TGTGCCAGCAGTCGAGGGACAGGACTAGATATCGAGCAGTACTTC.

This clone was detected only a few times. J is TRBJ2-3 and V is TRBV7-2; 8 bases match TRBD2. Trimming at V came to 5 bases and at J to 6 bases, leaving 7 bases not matched to a gene. This CDR3 comprises 14 residues. CDR1 SGHTA and CDR2 FQGNSA come from the germline V gene. CDR3 sequence: CASSLRLASDTQYF. The CDR3 region has the DNA TGTGCCAGCAGCCTACGACTAGCGTCCGATACGCAGTATTTT.

This chain joins TRBV6-5 and TRBJ2-3, with TRBD1 identical over 7 bases. The junction had 0 bases not matched to a gene; V was cut back by 2 bases and J by 1 base. Germline V gives CDR1 MNHEY, CDR2 SVGAGI. This CDR3 spans 14 amino acids. The CDR3 DNA reads TGTGCCAGCAGTTACGGACAGGGCACAGATACGCAGTATTTT. Translation: CASSYGQGTDTQYF.

The chain has TRBV7-2 and TRBJ2-7; a possible D gene is TRBD2 (5 bases). This CDR3 region has 12 residues. Trimming removed 5 bases from V and 4 bases from J, with 9 bases in between. The germline CDR1 and CDR2 sequences are SGHTA and FQGNSA. The CDR3 here is CASSPRGYEQYF. For the CDR3, the DNA is TGTGCCAGCAGCCCCCGGGGATACGAGCAGTACTTC.

V and J are TRBV4-1 and TRBJ2-1, with 11 bases lining up with TRBD2. With 1 base clipped from V and 4 bases from J, the junction kept 3 bases outside the gene matches. This CDR3 has 16 residues. Germline values: CDR1 MGHRA, CDR2 YSYEKL. The chain's CDR3 is CASSQGTSGGYNEQFF. The DNA of the CDR3 is TGCGCCAGCAGCCAAGGAACTAGCGGGGGATACAATGAGCAGTTCTTC.

The chain recombines TRBV6-5 with TRBJ2-7, with 10 bases identical to TRBD1. Germline CDR1 and CDR2: MNHEY and SVGAGI. Losses at the gene ends were 6 bases for V and 2 bases for J; bases not matched to a gene: 7. This CDR3 spans 15 amino acids. CDR3 in amino acids: CASRRTTGGPYEQYF. The CDR3 nucleotides read TGTGCCAGCAGACGAACGACAGGGGGCCCCTACGAGCAGTACTTC.

The CDR3, as DNA: TGTGCCAGTAGTATATCGGGGAGTTCTGAAGCTTTCTTT. This sequence encodes CASSISGSSEAFF. This chain links TRBV19 with TRBJ1-1; D is uncertain. Germline loops: CDR1 LNHDA, CDR2 SQIVND (reference sequence). This CDR3 region has 13 residues. V dropped 2 bases and J dropped 6 bases, with 10 bases sitting between them.

The chain recombines TRBV7-9 with TRBJ2-2, with 8 bases lining up with TRBD1. Germline CDR1 and CDR2: SEHNR and FQNEAQ (reference sequence). V lost 4 bases, J lost 7 bases, and 8 bases stayed unmatched. This CDR3 contains 15 residues. CDR3 bases: TGTGCCAGCAGCTGGTCCGGGACAGGAAGCGGGGAGCTGTTTTTT. Encoded protein: CASSWSGTGSGELFF.

The gene calls are TRBV6-1 and TRBJ2-7; the D is unclear. Trimming cost V 4 bases and J 2 bases, with 6 bases left between them. CDR1 and CDR2 from the germline V gene are MNHNS and SASEGT. The CDR3 sequence is 12 residues long. The CDR3 sequence: CASSAPPYEQYF. Here the CDR3 DNA reads TGTGCCAGCAGTGCTCCCCCCTACGAGCAGTACTTC.

This clone is a singleton in its sample. The chain links TRBV30 to TRBJ2-5, with D perhaps matching TRBD1 (5 bases). The germline CDR1 and CDR2 sequences are GTSNPN and SVGIG (reference sequence). CDR3 length equals 16 residues. The V and J ends lost 2 bases and 2 bases respectively, with 18 bases between them. CDR3 nucleotides: TGTGCCTGGAGTAGCTTTATGGGGCAGGGACAAGAGACCCAGTACTTC. Translation: CAWSSFMGQGQETQYF.

The V call is TRBV11-2, the J call TRBJ2-2; D not resolved. V was pared by 0 bases and J by 1 base, with 9 bases between. This CDR3 has 16 amino acids. The germline CDR1 and CDR2 sequences are SGHAT and FQNNGV. CDR3 protein: CASSLDPQLNTGELFF. The CDR3, as DNA: TGTGCCAGCAGCTTAGATCCACAGCTGAACACCGGGGAGCTGTTTTTT.

The V and J genes are TRBV10-2 and TRBJ2-7; TRBD1 agrees at 10 bases. The CDR3 consists of 14 residues. Germline-derived CDR1 and CDR2 are WSHSY and SAAADI. Trimming cost V 4 bases and J 2 bases; bases outside gene matches: 2. CDR3 sequence reads: CASSGGQGTYEQYF. The CDR3 DNA reads as TGCGCCAGCAGTGGGGGACAGGGGACCTACGAGCAGTACTTC.

This chain uses TRBV19 with TRBJ2-5; weak D call: TRBD1 (6 bases). Germline V gene data show CDR1 as LNHDA and CDR2 as SQIVND (reference sequence). V lost 5 bases to trimming and J lost 4 bases, with 20 bases between them. The length of the CDR3 is 16 residues. The CDR3 reads CASSVRQAIWRETQYF. CDR3 DNA: TGTGCCAGTAGTGTCCGACAGGCCATATGGAGAGAGACCCAGTACTTC.

This clone was counted only a few times. V gene TRBV5-1 combines with J gene TRBJ1-5; D unclear. CDR1 is SGHRS and CDR2 is YFSETQ in the germline V gene. The V end lost 0 bases, the J end lost 2 bases, and 6 bases lay between the germline ends. There are 14 residues in the CDR3. The CDR3 DNA follows: TGCGCCAGCAGCTTGGCGCCAGGCAATCAGCCCCAGCATTTT. Amino acids: CASSLAPGNQPQHF. Full variable domain (rest looked up from reference TRBV5-1 and TRBJ1-5): KAGVTQTPRYLIKTRGQQVTLSCSPISGHRSVSWYQQTPGQGLQFLFEYFSETQRNKGNFPGRFSGRQFSNSRSEMNVSTLELGDSALYLCASSLAPGNQPQHFGDGTRLSIL.

This clone was picked up a small number of times. The gene calls are TRBV19 and TRBJ1-2, with a weak D call TRBD1 (6 bases). Germline lookup yields CDR1 LNHDA and CDR2 SQIVND (reference sequence). V lost 11 bases, J lost 3 bases, and 22 bases lay in between. The CDR3 spans 15 residues. CDR3 residues: CASCLGGAKDYGYTF. Here the CDR3 DNA reads TGTGCCTCCTGTCTAGGGGGGGCGAAGGACTATGGCTACACCTTC.

This clone was counted once. The V and J genes are TRBV18 and TRBJ1-5, with D tentatively TRBD1 (5 bases). Germline V gives CDR1 KGHSH, CDR2 LQKENI. The CDR3 runs 15 residues. Trimming shortened V by 0 bases and J by 4 bases, and 10 bases separated the two germline ends. CDR3 region: CASSPPGRDNQPQHF. The DNA of the CDR3 is TGTGCCAGCTCACCACCGGGCAGGGATAATCAGCCCCAGCATTTT.

J is TRBJ2-1 and V is TRBV19; 14 positions agree with TRBD2. Trimming cost V 9 bases and J 10 bases; bases outside gene matches: 11. CDR1 and CDR2 (germline): LNHDA, SQIVND (reference sequence). The CDR3 spans 15 residues. The CDR3 reads CASTTGTSGSREQFF. Written as DNA, the CDR3 is TGTGCCAGCACAACCGGGACTAGCGGGAGTAGGGAGCAGTTCTTC.

The J gene is TRBJ1-6, the V gene TRBV18; TRBD1 matches 8 bases. Trimming cost V 0 bases and J 7 bases; bases outside gene matches: 5. The V gene's germline CDR1 is KGHSH and CDR2 LQKENI. The CDR3 contains 16 residues. CDR3 loop: CASSPPMTGVNSPLHF. The CDR3 DNA reads TGTGCCAGCTCACCACCGATGACAGGGGTAAATTCACCCCTCCACTTT.